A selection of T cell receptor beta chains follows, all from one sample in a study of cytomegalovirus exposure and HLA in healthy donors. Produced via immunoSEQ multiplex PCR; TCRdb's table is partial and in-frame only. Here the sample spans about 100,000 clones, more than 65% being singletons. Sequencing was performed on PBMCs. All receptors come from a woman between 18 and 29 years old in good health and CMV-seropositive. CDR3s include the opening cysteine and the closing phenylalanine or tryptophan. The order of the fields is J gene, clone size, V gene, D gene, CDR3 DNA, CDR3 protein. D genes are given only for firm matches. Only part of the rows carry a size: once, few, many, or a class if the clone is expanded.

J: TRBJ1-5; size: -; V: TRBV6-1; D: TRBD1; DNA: TGTGCCAGCAGTGAAGCGGGGACAGAGAATCAGCCCCAGCATTTT; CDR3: CASSEAGTENQPQHF
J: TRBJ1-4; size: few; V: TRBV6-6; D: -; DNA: TGTGCCAGCATCGGCCGGAGCGAAAAACTGTTTTTT; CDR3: CASIGRSEKLFF
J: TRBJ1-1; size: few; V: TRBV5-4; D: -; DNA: TGTGCCAGCAGTGGAGGCGCTGAAGCTTTCTTT; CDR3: CASSGGAEAFF
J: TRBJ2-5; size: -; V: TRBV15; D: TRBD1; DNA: TGTGCCACCAGCGTGGACAGGGCGAAGGAGACCCAGTACTTC; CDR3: CATSVDRAKETQYF
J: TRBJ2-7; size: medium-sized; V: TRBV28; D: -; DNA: TGTGCCAGCAGTTGGGGCAGGTTGGAGCAGTACTTC; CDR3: CASSWGRLEQYF
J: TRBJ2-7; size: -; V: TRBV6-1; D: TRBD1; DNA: TGTGCCAGCAGGGACAGGGAGGTATTCTACGAGCAGTACTTC; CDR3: CASRDREVFYEQYF
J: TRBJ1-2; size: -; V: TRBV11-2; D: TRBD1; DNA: TGTGCCAGCAGCTCAGGGGGGTTTTATGGCTACACCTTC; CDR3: CASSSGGFYGYTF
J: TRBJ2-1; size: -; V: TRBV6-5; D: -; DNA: TGTGCCAGCAGTTACGCCGGCTACAATGAGCAGTTCTTC; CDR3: CASSYAGYNEQFF
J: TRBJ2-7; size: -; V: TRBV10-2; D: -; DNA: TGCGCCAGCGGGCGCCCTGACTACGAGCAGTACTTC; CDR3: CASGRPDYEQYF
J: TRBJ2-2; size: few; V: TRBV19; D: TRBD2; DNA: TGTGCCAGTAGTATTCCGGGCGGGAGTATCGGGGAGCTGTTTTTT; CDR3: CASSIPGGSIGELFF
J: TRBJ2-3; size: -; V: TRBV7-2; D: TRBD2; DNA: TGTGCCAGCAGCTTAGGGGCTAGCGGGAGTGGCACAGATACGCAGTATTTT; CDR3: CASSLGASGSGTDTQYF
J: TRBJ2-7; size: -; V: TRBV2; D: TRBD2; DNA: TGTGCCAGCAGTGACGCCCCGCTAGCGGGAGGGCCAAACGAGCAGTACTTC; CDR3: CASSDAPLAGGPNEQYF
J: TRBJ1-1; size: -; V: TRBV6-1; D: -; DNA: TGTGCCAGCAGTGAAAAGGGAGGACAAACTGAAGCTTTCTTT; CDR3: CASSEKGGQTEAFF
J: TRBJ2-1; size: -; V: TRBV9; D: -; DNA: TGTGCCAGCAGCGTAAAGCTAGCGAGCAATGAGCAGTTCTTC; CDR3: CASSVKLASNEQFF
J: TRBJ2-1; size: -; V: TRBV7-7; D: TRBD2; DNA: TGTGCTAGCAGCCGAGGACTAGCGGGAGGGAGAGATGAGCAGTTCTTC; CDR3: CASSRGLAGGRDEQFF